This T cell receptor beta chain was retrieved from a study of blood T cell repertoires in COVID-19 (dated by TCRdb to 2018 to 2021). Looking at the study overall: Samples from collaborators originated in the United States, Italy and Spain and spanned both the acute and convalescent phases of COVID-19. The sample metadata nearly always contained a de-identified subject ID, COVID-19 status, age in years and sex. Where HLA class I and class II types were available, the types were taken from metadata supplied by the sample provider, not from assay-based typing. The dataset comprised deeply sampled blood TCRbeta repertoires from subjects exposed to, actively infected with, or recovered from COVID-19. The prospective study material was composed of cDNA or gDNA derived from T cells, B-cell-depleted T cells, or PBMCs. The samples were drawn from two sources: the first 160 participants of the ongoing ImmuneRACE study, and 1,000 to 1,500 subjects contributed by 6 global collaborators. The repertoires were released in a freely available public database meant as a resource for research on the immune response to SARS-CoV-2.

CDR1 and CDR2, looked up from the germline V gene (reference sequence), are LNHDA and SQIVND. Deletion took 3 bases off V and 1 base off J, with a span of 4 bases between the germline ends. From the cysteine through the phenylalanine, the CDR3 covers 14 amino acids. Here the CDR3 DNA is all that survives: 42 bases in frame from base 1. TCRbeta CDR3 regions were amplified from genomic DNA using the immunoSEQ Assay, a bias-controlled multiplex PCR. Per the original workflow: The number of nucleated cells in each sample was estimated by amplification of reference gene primers within the assay. To quantify the absolute abundance of each unique TCRbeta CDR3 rearrangement, sequence reads were collapsed and filtered. Productive Simpson clonality was computed per sample as the square root of Simpson's diversity index over productive rearrangements. The source is immuneACCESS, and TCRdb retained only in-frame sequences with V and J called. Part of the clones is not carried over; for the studies checked, unresolved V genes explain less than half of this, and the remainder is unexplained. The V and J calls and clone size are taken from that table; D and trimming were inferred from the DNA. This sample lists about 100,000 clones; about 90% were detected once. Approximately 2% of the sample is taken by the ten largest.

Broad study findings and their caveats: The amount of clinical and demographic metadata varied by source and participant and was provided uncurated.

The collaborating institutions used their own protocols to collect whole blood in K2EDTA tubes. For TCRbeta analysis, collaborator samples were shipped as frozen whole blood, as isolated PBMCs, or as DNA extracted from either sample type. Turning to this clone: What antigen it recognizes has not been identified. No base-level quality is on record; no much larger clone is a single base apart.

The specimen sequenced was peripheral blood. The sequence is built from TRBV19 and TRBJ2-6; the D gene is unclear. The TCR was taken from a man aged 45-65 years with active COVID-19. The DNA reads TGTGCCAGTAGTATTCTTTCTGGGGCCAACGTCCTGACTTTC. Translated, it gives CASSILSGANVLTF.